The following is a T cell receptor beta chain sequence with its context. The data are from a study of T cell responses to AZD1222 COVID-19 vaccine. The germline V and J ends were trimmed by 2 bases and 0 bases, with 7 bases remaining between them. Germline V gene data show CDR1 as GTSNPN and CDR2 as SVGIG (reference sequence). The CDR3 runs to 14 residues. Using immunoSEQ multiplex PCR, the repertoire was profiled, and TCRdb retains in-frame clones only, with some absent. The table includes around 150,000 clones, about 92% detected once. The chain joins TRBV30 to TRBJ2-2; D unresolved. The source was peripheral blood, collected 28 days after the second AZD1222 dose. The sequence was collected from an adult who received the AZD1222 COVID-19 vaccine. The CDR3 DNA reads as TGTGCCTGGAGTCCAATAGCGAACACCGGGGAGCTGTTTTTT. As protein: CAWSPIANTGELFF.